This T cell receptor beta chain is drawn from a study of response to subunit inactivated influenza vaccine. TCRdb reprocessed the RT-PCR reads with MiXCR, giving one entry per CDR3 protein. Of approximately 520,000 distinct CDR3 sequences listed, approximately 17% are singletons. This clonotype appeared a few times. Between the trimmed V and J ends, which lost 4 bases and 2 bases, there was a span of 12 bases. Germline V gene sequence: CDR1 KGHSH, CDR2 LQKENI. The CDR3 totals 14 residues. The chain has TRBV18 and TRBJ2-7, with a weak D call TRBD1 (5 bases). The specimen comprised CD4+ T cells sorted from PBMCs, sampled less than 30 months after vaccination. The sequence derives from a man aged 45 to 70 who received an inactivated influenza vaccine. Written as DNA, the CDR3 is TGTGCCAGCTCACTAAAGACAGAAACCTACGAGCAGTACTTC. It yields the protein CASSLKTETYEQYF.